This T cell receptor beta chain emerged from a study of Ad26.COV2.S vaccination and SARS-CoV-2 variants. Study outcomes and limitations: Recipients of vaccine and of placebo showed similar breadth of their non-spike TCR repertoires. People given the vaccine had a wider spike-specific TCR breadth than placebo recipients did.

To note about this clone: What it binds is not known.

Treatment described: 15 to 20 received Ad26.COV2.S at low or high dose, single or two shots; about 5 received placebo; per-sample allocation not given. Specimen acquisition occurred on day 63 following the initial vaccine or placebo injection. Clones were sequenced by immunoSEQ multiplex PCR, and TCRdb holds only the in-frame ones, with some missing. The table shows around 270,000 clones, with roughly 89% occurring only once. This receptor was identified in a person aged 18 to 59 who received the Ad26.COV2.S COVID-19 vaccine or a placebo. Here the sequenced sample was peripheral blood, taken in a trial of Ad26.COV2.S vaccine versus placebo.

CDR3 region: CASSSTSGGFTGELFF. DNA of the CDR3: TGTGCCAGCAGCTCGACTAGCGGGGGGTTCACCGGGGAGCTGTTTTTT. The chain couples TRBV7-9 to TRBJ2-2; 13 bases fit TRBD2. The germline CDR1 and CDR2 sequences are SEHNR and FQNEAQ (reference sequence). This CDR3 region has 16 residues. With 4 bases clipped from V and 4 bases from J, the junction kept 3 bases outside the gene matches.